This is a list of T cell receptor beta chains from one sample in a study of blood T cell repertoires in COVID-19. TCRdb's copy holds only in-frame clones and misses some; the assay was immunoSEQ multiplex PCR. The sample lists about 200,000 clones, around four fifths seen once, with roughly 5.1% in the top ten. The material sequenced was peripheral blood. Receptors originate from a woman in her 70s with COVID-19, enrolled during active disease. CDR3s include the opening cysteine and the closing phenylalanine or tryptophan. A D gene is named only where the DNA matches it firmly. Clone size is stated in some rows and not others, as once, few, many or a class when expanded.

j_call,clone_size,v_call,d_call,cdr3_nt,cdr3_aa
TRBJ1-1,once,TRBV27,NA,TGTGCCAGCGCCCTAGGAGCGAACACTGAAGCTTTCTTT,CASALGANTEAFF
TRBJ2-2,once,TRBV3-1/TRBV3-2,TRBD1,TGTGCCAGCAGCCGGAACTGTGGACAGGACAAAATCGCAATCGCGGTCACCGGGGAGCTGTTTTTT,CASSRNCGQDKIAIAVTGELFF
TRBJ2-3,NA,TRBV28,NA,TGTGCCAGCAGCCTTCCCCCGGCGGTCGCCACAGATACGCAGTATTTT,CASSLPPAVATDTQYF
TRBJ1-2,NA,TRBV9,NA,TGTGCCAGCAGCCCGTTGGGGAGCGTCTATGGCTACACCTTC,CASSPLGSVYGYTF
TRBJ1-1,NA,TRBV18,TRBD1,TGTGCCAGCTCACCCGACCAGGGGGGCACTGAAGCTTTCTTT,CASSPDQGGTEAFF
TRBJ2-7,few,TRBV18,NA,TGTGCCAGCTCCGACAGGCAGACCTACGAGCAGTACTTC,CASSDRQTYEQYF
TRBJ2-2,NA,TRBV28,NA,TGTGCCAGCAGTTTCCTGGGGGGAGGGAACACCGGGGAGCTGTTTTTT,CASSFLGGGNTGELFF
TRBJ2-1,NA,TRBV11-3,NA,TGTGCCAGCAGCTTAGATAAGGGCGTAAAGCGGTCTAGCTCCTACAATGAGCAGTTCTTC,CASSLDKGVKRSSSYNEQFF
TRBJ1-5,NA,TRBV7-2,NA,TGTGCCAGCAGCTTAAAGTCGGGACTTAATCAGCCCCAGCATTTT,CASSLKSGLNQPQHF
TRBJ2-6,NA,TRBV25-1,TRBD1,TGTGCCAGCAGTGGGGGACAGGGGTTCTCTGGGGCCAACGTCCTGACTTTC,CASSGGQGFSGANVLTF
TRBJ2-3,NA,TRBV7-2,NA,TGTGCCAGCAGCCTTCAGGATACGCAGTATTTT,CASSLQDTQYF
TRBJ1-5,once,TRBV19,TRBD1,TGTGCCAGTAGTCCCGGGACAGGGGGCGGCCAGCCCCAGCATTTT,CASSPGTGGGQPQHF
TRBJ2-1,NA,TRBV28,NA,TGTGCCAGCAGATTTCGGGCGGGACCACATGAGCAGTTCTTC,CASRFRAGPHEQFF
TRBJ2-7,NA,TRBV7-2,NA,TGTGCCAGCAGCTTAGGAGCTATAAACCACTACGAGCAGTACTTC,CASSLGAINHYEQYF
TRBJ2-3,NA,TRBV29-1,NA,TGCAGCGGCCGGGACTCCCGCACAGATACGCAGTATTTT,CSGRDSRTDTQYF
TRBJ1-5,NA,TRBV4-2,NA,TGTGCCAGCAGCCAAGGGACAGACAGTCAGCCCCAGCATTTT,CASSQGTDSQPQHF
TRBJ1-5,NA,TRBV28,NA,TGTGCCAGCAGTTTAGCAGGGCGGCGTGCGGGGTATAGCAATCAGCCCCAGCATTTT,CASSLAGRRAGYSNQPQHF
TRBJ2-1,NA,TRBV7-2,TRBD1,TGTGCCAGCAGCTTAGGGGGACAGGTGACCTACAATGAGCAGTTCTTC,CASSLGGQVTYNEQFF